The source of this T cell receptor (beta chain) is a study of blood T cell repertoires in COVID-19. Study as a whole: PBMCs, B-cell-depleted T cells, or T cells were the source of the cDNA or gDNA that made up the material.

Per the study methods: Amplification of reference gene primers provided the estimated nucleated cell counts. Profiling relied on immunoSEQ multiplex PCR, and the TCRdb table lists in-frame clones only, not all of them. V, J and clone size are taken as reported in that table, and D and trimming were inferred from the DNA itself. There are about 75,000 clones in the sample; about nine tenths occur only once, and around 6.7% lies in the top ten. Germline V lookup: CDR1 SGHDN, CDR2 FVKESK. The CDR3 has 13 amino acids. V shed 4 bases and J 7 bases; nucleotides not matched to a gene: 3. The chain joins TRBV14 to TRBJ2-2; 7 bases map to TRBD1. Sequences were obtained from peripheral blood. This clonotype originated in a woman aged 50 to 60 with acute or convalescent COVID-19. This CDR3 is CASSPQGIGELFF. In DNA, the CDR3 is TGTGCCAGCAGCCCACAGGGGATCGGGGAGCTGTTTTTT.